These 9 T cell receptor beta chains were all obtained from the same sample, sequenced in a study of T-cell reconstitution after alpha-beta-depleted transplantation in children. It was with unique molecular identifiers that the TCRbeta library was prepared. TCRdb called the PCR reads again in MiXCR, with one record for every CDR3 protein. The table shows about a million distinct CDR3 sequences, with about 29% occurring only once. The sample consisted of PBMCs, mostly from graft donor cells, taken 360 days after TCRalphabeta/CD19-depleted stem cell transplant. These receptor sequences come from a boy in the first two years of life who had a stem cell transplant for SCID, so the T cells may come from the graft donor.

The chain employs TRBV18 and TRBJ2-2; D might be TRBD1 (6 bases). CDR1 is KGHSH, CDR2 LQKENI, per germline. This CDR3 has 15 amino acids. Trimming left V 1 base short and J 3 bases short, with 9 bases between. The CDR3 loop is CASSPRTDDTGELFF. The CDR3 DNA reads TGTGCCAGCTCACCACGGACAGACGACACCGGGGAGCTGTTTTTT.

The J gene is TRBJ2-1, the V gene TRBV28; D gene ambiguous. V shed 5 bases and J shed 0 bases, with 11 bases lying between them. CDR3 length: 15 amino acids. Germline V gives CDR1 MDHEN, CDR2 SYDVKM. The CDR3 here is CASSPLKSSYNEQFF. The CDR3 DNA is TGTGCCAGCAGTCCCTTAAAAAGCTCCTACAATGAGCAGTTCTTC.

This clonotype was counted only a few times. The chain is built from TRBV4-1 and TRBJ1-2; TRBD1 matches at 9 bases. Per germline, CDR1 MGHRA and CDR2 YSYEKL. The junction had 7 bases not matched to a gene; V was cut back by 0 bases and J by 8 bases. The CDR3 contains 15 residues. DNA for the CDR3: TGCGCCAGCAGCCAAGAGGGGACAGGGCGTTTGGGCTACACCTTC. Residues: CASSQEGTGRLGYTF.

This clonotype was seen only a few times. This CDR3 is CASRLGAMEQFF. CDR3 DNA: TGTGCCAGCAGGTTGGGAGCGATGGAGCAGTTCTTC. The chain is built from TRBV12-3 or TRBV12-4 and TRBJ2-1; tentatively, D is TRBD2 (5 bases). V was clipped by 6 bases and J by 10 bases, with 13 bases between them. The CDR3 totals 12 residues.

Only a few counts were recorded for this clonotype. This chain links TRBV5-1 with TRBJ2-3, with unresolved D. Trimming pared 0 bases from V and 4 bases from J, leaving 12 bases between. The CDR3 runs 15 residues. CDR1 and CDR2 (germline): SGHRS, YFSETQ. This chain's CDR3 is CASSLEGGPPDTQYF. CDR3 in DNA: TGCGCCAGCAGCTTGGAGGGCGGTCCTCCAGATACGCAGTATTTT. The variable domain in full, with the rest retrieved from reference TRBV5-1 and TRBJ2-3, is KAGVTQTPRYLIKTRGQQVTLSCSPISGHRSVSWYQQTPGQGLQFLFEYFSETQRNKGNFPGRFSGRQFSNSRSEMNVSTLELGDSALYLCASSLEGGPPDTQYFGPGTRLTVL.

This clonotype was detected only once. The chain links TRBV28 to TRBJ1-6, with TRBD1 matching over 10 bases. The CDR3 has 15 amino acids. Germline loops: CDR1 MDHEN, CDR2 SYDVKM. The trim removed 3 bases at V and 7 bases at J, leaving 3 bases unmatched. In DNA form, the CDR3 reads TGTGCCAGCAGTTTGGGACAGGGGCGGAATTCACCCCTCCACTTT. This gives the protein CASSLGQGRNSPLHF.

The chain links TRBV21-1 to TRBJ2-2; the D segment call TRBD2 is taken from the table without a DNA check. TRBV21-1 is a pseudogene. The CDR3 totals 16 residues. The CDR3 DNA sequence: TGTGCCAGCAGCAAGGGACTCGCGGCGAACACCGGGGAGCTGTTTTTT. Protein: CASSKGLAANTGELFF.

In this sample, this clonotype turned up a few times. This chain links TRBV20-1 with TRBJ1-6; 9 nucleotides agree with TRBD1. CDR1 DFQATT and CDR2 SNEGSKA come from the germline V gene (reference sequence). The V and J ends lost 1 base and 2 bases, in that order; junction bases with no gene match: 9. This CDR3 contains 18 residues. This chain's CDR3 is CSARVQGASFAYNSPLHF. DNA for the CDR3: TGCAGTGCTAGAGTACAGGGGGCTTCATTCGCCTATAATTCACCCCTCCACTTT.

V and J are TRBV24-1 and TRBJ2-2; 7 bases line up with TRBD1. The CDR3 consists of 15 residues. J lost 4 bases, V lost 4 bases, and 5 bases had no gene match. The V gene's germline CDR1 is KGHDR and CDR2 SFDVKD. The CDR3 sequence is CATSDPGTATGELFF. The CDR3 coding sequence is TGTGCCACCAGTGACCCAGGGACAGCCACCGGGGAGCTGTTTTTT.